This T cell receptor beta chain was obtained from a study of T cell responses to AZD1222 COVID-19 vaccine. The CDR3 is 19 amino acids. This table comes from immunoSEQ multiplex PCR, and its TCRdb copy is limited to in-frame clones, with some not included. The sample records more than 95,000 clones, roughly 86% being singletons. The rearrangement uses TRBV21-1 and TRBJ2-1; TRBD1, the D gene given by the table, was not confirmed from the DNA. TRBV21-1 is a listed pseudogene. Sequenced material: peripheral blood, taken 28 days after the second dose of the MenACWY control vaccine. This TCR was recovered from an adult who received the MenACWY meningococcal vaccine as a control. The CDR3 DNA reads as TGTGCCAGCAGCCCCGGGAGGACAGGGGTTCTGAATGATTACAATGAGCAGTTCTTC. Amino acids: CASSPGRTGVLNDYNEQFF.